These 17 T cell receptor beta chains came from one sample sequenced in a study of cytomegalovirus exposure and HLA in healthy donors. Use of 60 Vbeta and 13 Jbeta primers characterized the PCR. Sequenced by immunoSEQ multiplex PCR; TCRdb stores in-frame clones only, minus some. The sample records roughly 97,000 clones, about a tenth being singletons. Sample: PBMCs. The receptors were gathered from a middle-aged man in good health and CMV-seropositive.

The chain links TRBV7-2 to TRBJ2-2, with a possible D match to TRBD2 (6 bases). This CDR3 spans 14 amino acids. Germline V gives CDR1 SGHTA, CDR2 FQGNSA. V lost 8 bases, J lost 6 bases, and 16 bases lay in between. The CDR3 nucleotides are TGTGCCAGCCGCCTCGGAGGGCAGCCCGGGGAGCTGTTTTTT. Protein product: CASRLGGQPGELFF. The full variable domain, completed using reference TRBV7-2 and TRBJ2-2, is GAGVSQSPSNKVTEKGKDVELRCDPISGHTALYWYRQSLGQGLEFLIYFQGNSAPDKSGLPSDRFSAERTGGSVSTLTIQRTQQEDSAVYLCASRLGGQPGELFFGEGSRLTVL.

The chain recombines TRBV28 with TRBJ2-3; 10 nucleotides align to TRBD2. Germline CDR1 and CDR2: MDHEN and SYDVKM. CDR3 length: 15 residues. Trimming at V came to 5 bases and at J to 5 bases, leaving 7 bases not matched to a gene. Here the CDR3 reads CASSISGRDLDTQYF. DNA for the CDR3: TGTGCCAGCAGTATAAGCGGGAGGGATCTAGATACGCAGTATTTT.

J is TRBJ2-5 and V is TRBV11-2; maybe TRBD2 (6 bases). This CDR3 contains 11 residues. In germline, CDR1 is SGHAT, CDR2 FQNNGV. Trimming took off 6 bases at V and 7 bases at J, with 9 bases between the two ends. The CDR3 here is CASRGEVTQYF. DNA for the CDR3: TGTGCCAGCAGGGGGGAGGTGACCCAGTACTTC. Full variable domain (outside the CDR3, taken from reference TRBV11-2 and TRBJ2-5): EAGVAQSPRYKIIEKRQSVAFWCNPISGHATLYWYQQILGQGPKLLIQFQNNGVVDDSQLPKDRFSAERLKGVDSTLKIQPAKLEDSAVYLCASRGEVTQYFGPGTRLLVL.

The genes are TRBV28 and TRBJ2-1; D is uncertain. The CDR3 consists of 14 residues. Germline CDR1 reads MDHEN; CDR2 reads SYDVKM. V shed 3 bases and J shed 0 bases, with 6 bases lying between them. CDR3 coding DNA: TGTGCCAGCAGTTTCCCGGGCTCCTACAATGAGCAGTTCTTC. This encodes CASSFPGSYNEQFF.

This rearrangement joins TRBV28 to TRBJ1-2; 7 nucleotides match TRBD1. The CDR3 runs 13 residues. In germline, CDR1 is MDHEN, CDR2 SYDVKM. Trimming removed 5 bases from V and 5 bases from J; junction bases left unmatched: 5. CDR3 sequence (DNA): TGTGCCAGCAGTCGCCAGGGGGGATATGGCTACACCTTC. It codes for CASSRQGGYGYTF.

V gene TRBV6-1 combines with J gene TRBJ2-5, with 8 bases identical to TRBD2. There are 15 residues in the CDR3. V lost 1 base and J lost 1; bases outside the gene matches: 2. CDR1 and CDR2 (germline): MNHNS, SASEGT. The CDR3 is CASSEGTSSQETQYF. CDR3 nucleotides: TGTGCCAGCAGTGAAGGGACTAGCAGCCAAGAGACCCAGTACTTC.

This clone turned up a few times. This rearrangement joins TRBV14 to TRBJ1-5; 7 bases are shared with TRBD1. Trimming at V came to 6 bases and at J to 6 bases, leaving 8 bases not matched to a gene. Germline loops: CDR1 SGHDN, CDR2 FVKESK. This CDR3 spans 14 amino acids. The CDR3 protein is CASSPGQVGQPQHF. Here the CDR3 DNA reads TGTGCCAGCAGTCCCGGACAGGTGGGTCAGCCCCAGCATTTT.

The CDR3 coding sequence is TGTGCCAGCACCTCCCGGGGAGGCCGCGAAAAACTGTTTTTT. Translated, it gives CASTSRGGREKLFF. The chain combines TRBV27 with TRBJ1-4; D gene ambiguous. Between the trimmed V and J ends, which lost 7 bases and 8 bases, there was a span of 17 bases. Germline loops: CDR1 MNHEY, CDR2 SMNVEV (reference sequence). The CDR3 covers 14 residues.

The gene calls are TRBV6-6 and TRBJ1-2, with 8 bases aligning to TRBD1. The CDR3 totals 14 residues. CDR1 MNHNY and CDR2 SVGAGI come from the germline V gene (reference sequence). With V trimmed by 6 bases and J by 8 bases, 11 bases remained unmatched. CDR3 region: CASSPDRGYEGYTF. For the CDR3, the DNA is TGTGCCAGCAGCCCCGACAGGGGCTATGAGGGCTACACCTTC.

V and J are TRBV10-2 and TRBJ2-7; TRBD1 agrees at 7 bases. The germline V gene has CDR1 WSHSY and CDR2 SAAADI. This CDR3 comprises 13 residues. V shed 6 bases, J shed 3 bases, and the junction held 5 bases outside the gene matches. The CDR3 loop is CASSVDRIYEQYF. The CDR3 coding sequence is TGCGCCAGCAGCGTGGACAGGATCTACGAGCAGTACTTC.

This clone was found a few times. J is TRBJ1-5 and V is TRBV28, with D hard to call. Germline V gene lookup returns CDR1 MDHEN and CDR2 SYDVKM. V was cut by 3 bases and J by 0 bases, with 15 bases left in between. This CDR3 spans 17 amino acids. CDR3 nucleotide sequence: TGTGCCAGCAGTTTTAGCCACCTGAGTTATAGCAATCAGCCCCAGCATTTT. Its protein product is CASSFSHLSYSNQPQHF.

This chain joins TRBV4-2 and TRBJ2-7, with 7 nucleotides matching TRBD1. V shed 1 base and J 4 bases; nucleotides not matched to a gene: 4. Germline lookup yields CDR1 LGHNA and CDR2 YNFKEQ. This CDR3 has 14 residues. The DNA of the CDR3 is TGTGCCAGCAGCCAAGTTCCGGGACAGTACGAGCAGTACTTC. It translates to CASSQVPGQYEQYF.

This clone was seen a handful of times. The chain has TRBV5-1 and TRBJ2-1; D not resolved. Germline lookup yields CDR1 SGHRS and CDR2 YFSETQ. This CDR3 is 16 amino acids long. Trimming removed 4 bases from V and 6 bases from J, with 20 bases in between. The CDR3 DNA sequence: TGCGCCAGCAGCGTCGACCTATCGGTAGGAGCCAATGAGCAGTTCTTC. Translation: CASSVDLSVGANEQFF.

This clone has only a few counts. The rearrangement joins TRBV5-6 to TRBJ2-1, with D tentatively TRBD1 (5 bases). Trimming removed 0 bases at V and 3 bases at J, with 10 bases between. Per germline, CDR1 SGHDT and CDR2 YYEEEE. CDR3 length: 15 residues. The CDR3 protein is CASSLAGWYYNEQFF. CDR3 DNA sequence: TGTGCCAGCAGCTTGGCAGGGTGGTACTACAATGAGCAGTTCTTC.

The sample holds a few counts of this clone. The genes are TRBV28 and TRBJ2-1; D call uncertain. V lost 6 bases and J lost 11, with 14 bases in between. The CDR3 consists of 12 residues. The germline V gene encodes CDR1 MDHEN and CDR2 SYDVKM. The CDR3 loop reads CASRSRLSKQFF. The CDR3 DNA reads as TGTGCCAGCAGAAGCCGACTCAGCAAGCAGTTCTTC.

This clone was picked up a small number of times. The chain carries TRBV28 and TRBJ1-2; TRBD1 agrees at 8 bases. Germline V gene sequence: CDR1 MDHEN, CDR2 SYDVKM. The CDR3 totals 16 residues. V was clipped by 1 base and J by 5 bases; unmatched bases: 9. The CDR3 is CASSLSAGGAWYGYTF. The CDR3, as DNA: TGTGCCAGCAGTTTATCCGCAGGGGGCGCATGGTATGGCTACACCTTC.

The chain joins TRBV5-4 to TRBJ2-1; no reliable D call. The CDR3 has 15 residues. The V gene lost 0 bases and the J gene lost 4 bases, with 11 bases spanning the gap. Germline loops: CDR1 SGHNT, CDR2 YYREEE (reference sequence). The CDR3 protein is CASSLAARRYNEQFF. The CDR3 DNA reads TGTGCCAGCAGCTTGGCTGCTAGAAGGTACAATGAGCAGTTCTTC.